Described below is a single TCR beta chain sequence and its context. In its sample, this clone was seen a few times. The antigen it binds to is not known. No base quality values were provided; no much bigger clone lies one nucleotide off. The CDR3 starts with the cysteine, ends with the phenylalanine, and has 13 residues. CDR3 DNA is the only sequence kept; it has 39 bases, read in frame from the first base. The germline V gene supplies CDR1 SGHAT and CDR2 FQNNGV. V is shortened by 2 bases, J by 7 bases, and the region joining them spans 8 bases. The data were obtained in a study of shared clonotypes between healthy human individuals (TCRdb year 2020). For the study in its entirety: A few men and two women, aged 18 to 49 years, made up the cohort. Per donor, three plates each were used for CD4 naive and CD4 memory, two for CD8 naive, and one for CD8 memory. The study deeply sequenced blood TCR repertoires of about 5 healthy adults to estimate repertoire size and the extent of clonotype sharing between individuals. Each donor's leukapheresis produced roughly between about 0.8 and 8.9 billion PBMCs. Different laboratories and diverse techniques were used to prepare libraries and sequence TCR repertoires, to increase sequencing depth and limit assay-specific biases. Beyond this particular receptor, the publication reports: Sampling was restricted to blood, and TCR repertoires in tissue are likely to differ from TCR repertoires in blood. The small number of donors limited the genetic and exposure-history diversity represented. Across a few donors, 4.5% to 6.5% of naive CD4, 3.5% of naive CD8, 2.3% of memory CD4, and around 0.4% of memory CD8 clonotypes were shared. Based on pairwise subsampling, the degree of clonotype sharing among donors was expected to be affected by sequencing depth. Compared with non-shared clonotypes, clonotypes shared by all four sorted-subset donors had higher generation probabilities. Even with the large sequencing depth, rarefaction of the sorted-subset datasets indicated that sequencing was incomplete. Estimated clonotype richness was generally larger for naive than for memory subsets.

Healthy HIV-negative adults with no recently reported acute infections or vaccinations were included as donors. Every donor was a Caucasian adult living in Nashville, Tennessee, USA. CD4+ T cells were enriched by magnetic negative selection; naive cells were then positively selected on CD45RA, and the negative fraction formed the memory subset. Blood was collected by leukapheresis, and PBMCs were isolated by Ficoll-Histopaque density gradient centrifugation and then cryopreserved in liquid nitrogen vapor phase. Analytical flow cytometry was used to check the purity and quantity of each magnetically sorted T cell population. Genomic DNA was isolated from every sorted fraction and measured by UV absorbance on a Nanodrop 2000c. Using the deep immunoSEQ assay, TCR CDR3 regions were amplified from genomic DNA by multiplex PCR. Genomic DNA extracted from each cell subset was distributed evenly over all wells of several immunoSEQ 96-well plates, and each plate served as one replicate. For sorted subsets, each replicate PCR was loaded with roughly 200 ng genomic DNA, equivalent to about 30,000 T cell genomes. Purified libraries were quantified with a Qubit 3.0 fluorometer, sized on a Bioanalyzer 2100, and re-quantified with the KAPA Library Quantification kit. Every immunoSEQ 96-well plate was sequenced on a dedicated single-read 150-cycle Illumina NextSeq 550 flow cell. Regarding the original processing steps: Because the immunoSEQ output included only junctional sequences and no quality scores, the filtering could not be the same as the filtering used for full-length reads. Sequences were annotated with PyIR, a Python wrapper for IgBLAST v1.9, and V/J genes and CDR3 were assigned using IMGT germline references. Reads were removed for weak V/J assignments (E-value above 1e-6), missing CDR3, stop codons, out-of-frame junctions, or ambiguous translated residues. V3J clonotypes were defined as sequences sharing an identical inferred V gene, J gene, and CDR3 amino acid sequence. The percentage overlap between two repertoires was calculated by dividing the number of shared unique clonotypes by the size of the smaller repertoire. Three approaches were used to assess repertoire richness: RTK rarefaction, the Chao1 estimator, and Recon v2.1 estimates of unobserved clonotypes. Generation probabilities were computed with OLGA for all TCRbeta clonotypes obtained by the gDNA method from a handful of donors. TCRdb re-hosts the immuneACCESS table, in-frame sequences only. Its copies lack some clones; in the studies checked, an unresolved V gene accounts for under half of them, and the cause for the rest is not known. V, J and clone size derive from that table, while D and trimming were established from the DNA sequence. This sample holds about 710,000 clones; roughly 72% were observed only once. The ten largest clones capture under 2% of the sample.

This receptor was taken from a woman aged 30 to 39 in good health. In this chain, TRBV11-2 is recombined with TRBJ1-4; no D gene call is confident. The sample comprised memory CD4+ T cells sorted from blood. This specimen's cell subset or site label, interpreted: CD45RA-negative fraction. CDR3 region: CASSLSPREKLFF. The DNA sequence is as follows: TGTGCCAGCAGCTTATCCCCCCGTGAAAAACTGTTTTTT.